This T cell receptor (beta chain) was sequenced during a study of T-cell memory formation after mild COVID-19. TCRdb processed the 5' RACE reads anew with MiXCR; each CDR3 protein has one entry. In the table there are under 650,000 distinct CDR3 sequences, approximately 19% of which are singletons. The CDR3 totals 13 residues. V gave up 10 bases and J gave up 0 bases, with 11 bases separating them. This clonotype turned up a few times. The sequenced sample was PBMCs or a T cell subset sorted from them (not recorded which). This chain uses TRBV12-3 or TRBV12-4 with TRBJ2-3; the D is unclear. This receptor was taken from an adult woman who had mild COVID-19 (a few samples of this study predate the infection). Cell type and time point are not known. CDR3 sequence: CANVGPSTDTQYF. CDR3 sequence (DNA): TGTGCCAACGTCGGACCCAGCACAGATACGCAGTATTTT.